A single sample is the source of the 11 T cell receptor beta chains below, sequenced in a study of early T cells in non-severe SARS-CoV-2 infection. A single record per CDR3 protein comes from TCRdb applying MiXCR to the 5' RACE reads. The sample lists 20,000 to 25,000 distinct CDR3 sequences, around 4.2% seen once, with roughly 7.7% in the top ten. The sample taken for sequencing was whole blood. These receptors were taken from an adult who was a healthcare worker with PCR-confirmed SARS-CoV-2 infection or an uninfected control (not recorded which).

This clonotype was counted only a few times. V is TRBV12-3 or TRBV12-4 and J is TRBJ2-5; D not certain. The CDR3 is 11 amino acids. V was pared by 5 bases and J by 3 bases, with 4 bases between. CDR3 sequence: CASSPKETQYF. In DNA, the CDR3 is TGTGCCAGCAGTCCAAAAGAGACCCAGTACTTC.

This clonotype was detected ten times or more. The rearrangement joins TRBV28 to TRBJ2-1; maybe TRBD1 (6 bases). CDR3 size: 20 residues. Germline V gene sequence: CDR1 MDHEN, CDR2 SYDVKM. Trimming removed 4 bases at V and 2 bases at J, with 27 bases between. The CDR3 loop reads CASSSETQGILAGTYNEQFF. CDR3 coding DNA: TGTGCCAGCAGTTCTGAAACACAGGGCATATTGGCTGGGACCTACAATGAGCAGTTCTTC.

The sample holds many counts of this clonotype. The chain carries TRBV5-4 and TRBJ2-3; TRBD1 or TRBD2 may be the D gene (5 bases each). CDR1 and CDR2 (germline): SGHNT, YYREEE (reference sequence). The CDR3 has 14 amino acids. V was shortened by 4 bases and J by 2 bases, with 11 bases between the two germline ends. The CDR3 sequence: CASSPGTLTDTQYF. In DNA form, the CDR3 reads TGTGCCAGCAGCCCCGGGACGCTCACAGATACGCAGTATTTT.

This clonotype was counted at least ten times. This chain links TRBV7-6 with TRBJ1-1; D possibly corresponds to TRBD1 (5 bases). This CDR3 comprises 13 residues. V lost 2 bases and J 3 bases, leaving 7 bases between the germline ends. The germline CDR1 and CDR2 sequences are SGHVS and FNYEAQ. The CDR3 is CASSLMGDTEAFF. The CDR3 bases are TGTGCCAGCAGCTTAATGGGGGACACTGAAGCTTTCTTT.

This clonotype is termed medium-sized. This CDR3 reads CATRGGGGPYEQYF. Here the CDR3 DNA reads TGTGCCACCCGAGGGGGCGGGGGGCCGTACGAGCAGTACTTC. V usage is TRBV6-5 and J usage is TRBJ2-7; weak D call: TRBD2 (8 bases). The ends were cut back, 10 bases at V and 4 bases at J, with 20 bases in the middle. This CDR3 region has 14 residues. Germline-derived CDR1 and CDR2 are MNHEY and SVGAGI.

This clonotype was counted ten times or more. CDR3 nucleotides: TGTGCCAGCAGTTGGGACAGGGGCGACGAGCAGTACTTC. Translated: CASSWDRGDEQYF. V is TRBV27 and J is TRBJ2-7, with 10 bases aligning to TRBD1. V was clipped by 4 bases and J by 5 bases; unmatched bases: 2. Germline CDR1 is MNHEY and CDR2 is SMNVEV (reference sequence). The CDR3 extends over 13 amino acids.

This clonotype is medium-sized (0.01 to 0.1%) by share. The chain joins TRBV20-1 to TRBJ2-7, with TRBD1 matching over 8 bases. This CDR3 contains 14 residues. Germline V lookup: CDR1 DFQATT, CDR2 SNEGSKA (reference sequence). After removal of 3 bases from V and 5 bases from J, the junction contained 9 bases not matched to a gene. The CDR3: CSARQGARFDEQYF. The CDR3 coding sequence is TGCAGTGCTAGGCAGGGGGCGAGATTCGACGAGCAGTACTTC.

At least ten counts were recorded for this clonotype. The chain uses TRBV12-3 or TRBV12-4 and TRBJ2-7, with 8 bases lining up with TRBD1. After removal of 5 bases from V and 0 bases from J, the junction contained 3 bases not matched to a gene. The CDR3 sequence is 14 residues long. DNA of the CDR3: TGTGCCAGCAGTGACAGGGGCGACTCCTACGAGCAGTACTTC. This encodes CASSDRGDSYEQYF.

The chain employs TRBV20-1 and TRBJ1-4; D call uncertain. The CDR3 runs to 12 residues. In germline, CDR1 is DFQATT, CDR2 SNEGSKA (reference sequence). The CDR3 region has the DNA TGCATTCTTCCCGGATCTAATGAAAAACTGTTTTTT. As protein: CILPGSNEKLFF.

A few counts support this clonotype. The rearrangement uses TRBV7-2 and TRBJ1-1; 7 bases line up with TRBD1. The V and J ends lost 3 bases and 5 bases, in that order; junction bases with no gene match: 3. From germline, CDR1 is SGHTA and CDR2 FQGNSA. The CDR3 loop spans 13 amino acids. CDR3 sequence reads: CASSLDRTTEAFF. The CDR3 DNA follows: TGTGCCAGCAGCTTGGACAGGACGACTGAAGCTTTCTTT. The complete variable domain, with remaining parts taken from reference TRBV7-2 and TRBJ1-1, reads GAGVSQSPSNKVTEKGKDVELRCDPISGHTALYWYRQSLGQGLEFLIYFQGNSAPDKSGLPSDRFSAERTGGSVSTLTIQRTQQEDSAVYLCASSLDRTTEAFFGQGTRLTVV.

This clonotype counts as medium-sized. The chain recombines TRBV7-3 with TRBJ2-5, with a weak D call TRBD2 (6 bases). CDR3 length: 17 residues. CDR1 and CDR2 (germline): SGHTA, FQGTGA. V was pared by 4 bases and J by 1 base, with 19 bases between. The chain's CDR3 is CASSSGGVSGPQETQYF. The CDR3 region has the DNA TGTGCCAGCAGCTCCGGAGGGGTATCGGGGCCCCAAGAGACCCAGTACTTC.